Presented here are 28 T cell receptor beta chains from one specimen sequenced in a study of T cells in women clearing cervical HPV infection. The protocol was immunoSEQ multiplex PCR, while the TCRdb copy is restricted to in-frame clones and leaves out a portion. The clone table shows around 31,000 clones, with the ten largest holding 8.4%. Source material: blood buffy coat. The receptors derive from a woman aged 18 to 75 with a cervical HPV16 infection that either progressed to CIN3+ or cleared (not recorded which).

On this clone itself: The observed sequence ends 3 residues before the CDR3 terminus, with the missing tail filled in from the germline J gene. V is TRBV5-4 and J is TRBJ1-2; no reliable D call. The germline gives CDR1 SGHNT, CDR2 YYREEE (reference sequence). This CDR3 spans 15 amino acids. The ends were cut back, 0 bases at V and 3 bases at J, with 12 bases in the middle. CDR3 residues: CASSLAQSLHYGYTF. Partial CDR3 DNA: TGTGCCAGCAGCTTGGCACAGTCCCTGCACTATGGC.

A remark on this clone: The junction departs from germline at one end; a sequencing error may be responsible. Read sequence stops 3 residues before the CDR3 end, and the germline J gene provides the missing end. The V gene is TRBV20-1, the J gene TRBJ2-3, with 14 bases aligning to TRBD2. This CDR3 is 15 amino acids long. The germline V gene has CDR1 DFQATT and CDR2 SNEGSKA (reference sequence). CDR3 sequence: CSTLTSGGASETQYF. CDR3 DNA (partial): TGCAGTACTTTGACTAGCGGGGGGGCATCAGAGACG.

Regarding this clone: The sequenced fragment ends 3 residues before the CDR3 boundary, so the rest is inferred from the germline J gene. The chain employs TRBV19 and TRBJ1-3, with a weak D call TRBD1 (5 bases). The germline CDR1 and CDR2 sequences are LNHDA and SQIVND (reference sequence). The CDR3 is 15 residues long. V lost 7 bases and J lost 3, with 16 bases in between. The sequenced part of the CDR3 DNA is TGTGCCAGTACGCCCCTGGGGCCTGTTGGAAACACC. This sequence encodes CASTPLGPVGNT. Given in full, the CDR3 is CASTPLGPVGNTIYF.

Details on this clone: The read ends 3 residues before the CDR3 terminus; that terminus is restored from the germline J gene. The chain employs TRBV7-9 and TRBJ1-1; possibly TRBD1 for D (5 bases). The germline V gene encodes CDR1 SEHNR and CDR2 FQNEAQ (reference sequence). The CDR3 length is 13 residues. CDR3 amino acids: CASSSQGRETAFF. The part of the CDR3 DNA that was read is TGTGCCAGCAGCTCGCAGGGTCGCGAGACA.

As to this clone: Coverage ceases 3 residues before the CDR3 finishes, and the germline J gene fills in the end. The gene calls are TRBV14 and TRBJ1-2; D gene unclear. Germline CDR1 SGHDN, CDR2 FVKESK. V lost 0 bases, J lost 5 bases, and 10 bases lay in between. The CDR3 is 14 amino acids. The CDR3 region is CASSQDPGGYGYTF. The sequenced CDR3 bases are TGTGCCAGCAGCCAAGATCCCGGCGGGTATGGC. Together with reference TRBV14 and TRBJ1-2, the CDR3 gives the full variable domain: EAGVTQFPSHSVIEKGQTVTLRCDPISGHDNLYWYRRVMGKEIKFLLHFVKESKQDESGMPNNRFLAERTGGTYSTLKVQPAELEDSGVYFCASSQDPGGYGYTFGSGTRLTVV.

Concerning this clone: The CDR3 extends 3 residues past the end of the read, so its final part is completed from the germline J gene. The gene calls are TRBV10-3 and TRBJ1-2, with 8 bases identical to TRBD1. Germline lookup yields CDR1 ENHRY and CDR2 SYGVKD. This CDR3 has 15 residues. Germline trimming cut 2 bases from V and 0 bases from J; bases unmatched to any gene: 2. The CDR3 reads CAISEGQGANYGYTF. Partial CDR3 DNA: TGTGCCATCAGTGAGGGACAGGGAGCTAACTATGGC.

Worth noting for this clone: The read terminates 3 residues before the CDR3 end, so the remaining end is supplied by the germline J gene. The V call is TRBV7-9, the J call TRBJ1-2, with 10 nucleotides matching TRBD1. The CDR3 extends over 14 amino acids. After removal of 6 bases from V and 3 bases from J, the junction contained 4 bases not matched to a gene. CDR1 and CDR2 from the germline V gene are SEHNR and FQNEAQ (reference sequence). CDR3 bases read: TGTGCCAGCAGACTGGGACAGGGGTACTATGGC. Residues: CASRLGQGYYG. The entire CDR3 reads CASRLGQGYYGYTF.

With respect to this clone: The read gets to within 3 residues of the CDR3 end, and the germline J gene fills in the rest. The chain recombines TRBV29-1 with TRBJ1-1, with no clear D. The CDR3 has 16 residues. Trimming removed 2 bases from V and 5 bases from J, with 21 bases in between. Germline V gene lookup returns CDR1 SQVTM and CDR2 ANQGSEA. This CDR3 is CSVENPFGPAGTEAFF. Partial CDR3 DNA: TGCAGCGTTGAAAATCCTTTCGGTCCGGCGGGTACTGAA. The whole variable domain, remainder taken from reference TRBV29-1 and TRBJ1-1, is SAVISQKPSRDICQRGTSLTIQCQVDSQVTMMFWYRQQPGQSLTLIATANQGSEATYESGFVIDKFPISRPNLTFSTLTVSNMSPEDSSIYLCSVENPFGPAGTEAFFGQGTRLTVV.

Note on this clone: The read falls 3 residues short of the CDR3 end, and the missing part is taken from the germline J gene. The chain employs TRBV6-1 and TRBJ1-2; 7 positions match TRBD1. The length of the CDR3 is 15 residues. The V gene end was trimmed by 4 bases and the J gene end by 3 bases; junction bases not matched to a gene: 8. The germline V gene encodes CDR1 MNHNS and CDR2 SASEGT. The CDR3 loop is CASSGGTDLDYGYTF. CDR3 DNA, as far as it was read: TGTGCCAGCAGTGGCGGGACAGATTTAGACTATGGC.

Remarks on this clone: The read terminates 3 residues before the CDR3 end, so the remaining end is supplied by the germline J gene. V usage is TRBV10-3 and J usage is TRBJ1-2; D might be TRBD1 (6 bases). Trimming removed 7 bases from V and 5 bases from J, with 20 bases in between. In germline, CDR1 is ENHRY, CDR2 SYGVKD. There are 15 residues in the CDR3. CDR3 protein: CAITHTGRLGYGYTF. Partial CDR3 DNA: TGTGCCATCACGCATACAGGGCGTCTCGGGTATGGC.

As regards this clone: The sequence runs out 3 residues before the end of the CDR3; the remainder is reconstructed from the germline J gene. The rearrangement joins TRBV19 to TRBJ1-2; D is ambiguous. The CDR3 sequence is 16 residues long. The germline V gene has CDR1 LNHDA and CDR2 SQIVND (reference sequence). Partial CDR3 DNA: TGTGCCAGTAGTCCCCTGGCACTAGCGGGAATAGACGAC. Residues: CASSPLALAGIDD. The CDR3 in its entirety is CASSPLALAGIDDYTF.

Turning to this clone: The CDR3 goes on 3 residues after the read ends, and that part is filled in from the germline J gene. The V and J genes are TRBV5-6 and TRBJ2-7; 7 bases match TRBD1. This CDR3 is 14 amino acids long. The V gene's germline CDR1 is SGHDT and CDR2 YYEEEE. Trimming removed 6 bases from V and 0 bases from J; junction bases left unmatched: 6. CDR3: CASNFDRVSYEQYF. The sequenced part of the CDR3 DNA is TGTGCCAGCAACTTCGACAGGGTCTCCTACGAG.

Details on this clone: The observed sequence ends 3 residues before the CDR3 terminus, with the missing tail filled in from the germline J gene. The chain links TRBV20-1 to TRBJ2-7; TRBD1 agrees at 7 bases. CDR1 and CDR2 from the germline V gene are DFQATT and SNEGSKA (reference sequence). The length of the CDR3 is 13 residues. Germline trimming cut 5 bases from V and 2 bases from J; bases unmatched to any gene: 6. CDR3 sequence reads: CSAPRTGAYEQYF. The CDR3 DNA, read in part, is TGCAGTGCTCCCCGGACAGGAGCCTACGAG.

Comment on this clone: Read coverage stops 3 residues before the CDR3 terminus; the germline J gene supplies the remainder. This rearrangement joins TRBV5-1 to TRBJ2-7; D might be TRBD1 (6 bases). Germline assignment: CDR1 SGHRS and CDR2 YFSETQ. The CDR3 spans 14 residues. V dropped 4 bases and J dropped 3 bases, with 14 bases sitting between them. The CDR3 DNA, read in part, is TGCGCCAGCAGCCGGACAGACCCCCTCTACGAG. This codes for CASSRTDPLYE. The entire CDR3 protein is CASSRTDPLYEQYF.

Comments on this clone: With the read ending 3 residues before the CDR3 end, the germline J gene is used to fill in that end. V gene TRBV20-1 combines with J gene TRBJ2-7; TRBD2 agrees at 8 bases. Germline CDR1 and CDR2: DFQATT and SNEGSKA (reference sequence). Trimming at V came to 1 base and at J to 3 bases, leaving 5 bases not matched to a gene. This CDR3 region has 14 residues. Partial CDR3 DNA: TGCAGTGCTAGAGGATCGGGACTAGTCTACGAG. It encodes CSARGSGLVYE. The complete CDR3 reads CSARGSGLVYEQYF.

Concerning this clone itself: The read ends 3 residues before the CDR3 terminus; that terminus is restored from the germline J gene. The chain has TRBV30 and TRBJ1-1; 9 bases are a match to TRBD1. Germline V gene data show CDR1 as GTSNPN and CDR2 as SVGIG (reference sequence). The CDR3 contains 15 residues. The J segment lost 6 bases and the V segment lost 6 bases, leaving 14 bases of the junction unmatched. The CDR3 sequence: CACRPPGQGLSEAFF. The covered CDR3 bases are TGTGCCTGCCGACCTCCGGGACAGGGATTGTCTGAA. Full variable domain (remainder filled in from reference TRBV30 and TRBJ1-1): SQTIHQWPATLVQPVGSPLSLECTVEGTSNPNLYWYRQAAGRGLQLLFYSVGIGQISSEVPQNLSASRPQDRQFILSSKKLLLSDSGFYLCACRPPGQGLSEAFFGQGTRLTVV.

As concerns this clone: Read data end 3 residues before the CDR3 end; the end is taken from the germline J gene. This sequence joins TRBV2 and TRBJ1-2; TRBD1 aligns across 9 bases. CDR3 length equals 14 residues. The V gene's germline CDR1 is SNHLY and CDR2 FYNNEI. CDR3 residues: CASRTGGGTDTYTF. The covered CDR3 bases are TGTGCCAGCAGGACAGGGGGGGGAACAGATACC.

In the case of this clone: The DNA ends 3 residues before the CDR3 does, and the rest of the CDR3 is filled in from the germline J gene. The rearrangement links TRBV20-1 to TRBJ2-2, with D possibly TRBD1 on 6 matching bases. This CDR3 spans 14 amino acids. Germline V lookup: CDR1 DFQATT, CDR2 SNEGSKA (reference sequence). Deletions cut 2 bases from V and 6 bases from J, with 13 bases between. CDR3 amino acids: CSARTGTEAGELFF. The CDR3 DNA, read in part, is TGCAGTGCTAGAACAGGGACGGAGGCCGGGGAG.

A remark on this clone: The read comes to an end 3 residues before the CDR3 does, leaving the germline J gene to fill in the end. This sequence joins TRBV2 and TRBJ1-2; weak D call: TRBD1 (5 bases). The germline gives CDR1 SNHLY, CDR2 FYNNEI. The CDR3 spans 13 residues. The covered CDR3 bases are TGTGCCAGCTGGGGACTCCTAAAAAACATC. The encoded protein is CASWGLLKNI. The entire CDR3 is CASWGLLKNIYTF.

Note on this clone: The CDR3 goes on 3 residues after the read ends, and that part is filled in from the germline J gene. The V and J genes are TRBV20-1 and TRBJ1-3, with TRBD1 matching over 10 bases. The CDR3 extends over 14 amino acids. Trimming took 4 bases from V and 7 from J; bases not matched to a gene: 7. CDR1 and CDR2 (germline): DFQATT, SNEGSKA (reference sequence). The covered CDR3 bases are TGCAGTGCTACCATGGGACAGGGGAAGAACACC. Its protein is CSATMGQGKNT. In full, the CDR3 reads CSATMGQGKNTIYF.

About this clone: The read stops 3 residues short of the end of the CDR3; the missing end is completed from the germline J gene. The chain combines TRBV19 with TRBJ1-2; perhaps TRBD1 as D (6 bases). V shed 0 bases and J shed 2 bases, with 10 bases lying between them. The CDR3 spans 15 residues. The V gene's germline CDR1 is LNHDA and CDR2 SQIVND (reference sequence). The CDR3 protein is CASSIDQGGNYGYTF. CDR3 DNA (partial): TGTGCCAGTAGTATAGATCAAGGGGGAAACTATGGC.

About this clone itself: The read ends 3 residues before the CDR3 terminus; that terminus is restored from the germline J gene. The chain employs TRBV19 and TRBJ2-1; no clear D. Between the trimmed V and J ends, which lost 5 bases and 2 bases, there was a span of 10 bases. The CDR3 extends over 14 amino acids. The germline gives CDR1 LNHDA, CDR2 SQIVND (reference sequence). CDR3 bases read: TGTGCCAGTAGTTGGCCAGGCACCTACAATGAG. Its protein product is CASSWPGTYNE. The whole CDR3 protein reads CASSWPGTYNEQFF.

A word on this clone: The CDR3 extends 3 residues past the end of the read, so its final part is completed from the germline J gene. The chain recombines TRBV29-1 with TRBJ1-2; a possible D gene is TRBD1 (6 bases). The CDR3 covers 11 residues. V lost 4 bases and J 4 bases, leaving 7 bases between the germline ends. CDR1 is SQVTM, CDR2 ANQGSEA, per germline. CDR3 region: CSVADSYGYTF. The CDR3 bases that were read are TGCAGCGTTGCGGACAGCTATGGC.

Comments on this clone: The DNA ends 3 residues before the CDR3 does, and the rest of the CDR3 is filled in from the germline J gene. The V gene is TRBV11-3, the J gene TRBJ1-1, with D perhaps matching TRBD1 (5 bases). Trimming shortened V by 3 bases and J by 0 bases, and 11 bases separated the two germline ends. The CDR3 length is 15 residues. Germline CDR1 is SGHNT and CDR2 is YENEEA. CDR3 in amino acids: CASSFRTGMNTEAFF. The sequenced CDR3 bases are TGTGCCAGCAGCTTTCGAACAGGCATGAACACTGAA.

Turning to this clone: The read halts 3 residues ahead of the CDR3 end, with the missing end drawn from the germline J gene. V is TRBV19 and J is TRBJ1-6, with D hard to call. The germline V and J ends were trimmed by 3 bases and 0 bases, with 6 bases remaining between them. This CDR3 has 15 residues. CDR1 LNHDA and CDR2 SQIVND come from the germline V gene (reference sequence). The CDR3 here is CASSIKGSYNSPLHF. CDR3 bases read: TGTGCCAGTAGTATCAAGGGCTCCTATAATTCACCC. Variable domain in full (rest from reference TRBV19 and TRBJ1-6): DGGITQSPKYLFRKEGQNVTLSCEQNLNHDAMYWYRQDPGQGLRLIYYSQIVNDFQKGDIAEGYSVSREKKESFPLTVTSAQKNPTAFYLCASSIKGSYNSPLHFGNGTRLTVT.

Note on this clone: The read finishes 3 residues shy of the CDR3 end, and the germline J gene is used to complete it. This chain joins TRBV7-2 and TRBJ2-7; 9 bases line up with TRBD1. The CDR3 consists of 14 residues. Germline values: CDR1 SGHTA, CDR2 FQGNSA. The junction had 1 base not matched to a gene; V was cut back by 3 bases and J by 1 base. CDR3 sequence: CASSLTGGSYEQYF. CDR3 bases read: TGTGCCAGCAGCTTGACAGGGGGGTCCTACGAG.

For this clone: The read is 3 residues too short to cover the CDR3 end, so that end is filled in from the germline J gene. The chain has TRBV6-2 or TRBV6-3 and TRBJ2-2; perhaps TRBD1 as D (5 bases). Germline CDR1 MNHEY, CDR2 SVGEGT. The CDR3 has 16 amino acids. The CDR3 loop reads CASRGIGNSGANVLFF. The DNA read from the CDR3 is TGTGCCAGCAGGGGGATAGGGAACTCTGGGGCCAACGTG.

Regarding this clone: The CDR3 end lies 3 residues beyond the end of the read and is filled in from the germline J gene. V usage is TRBV20-1 and J usage is TRBJ1-1, with D unresolved. The V and J ends lost 8 bases and 1 base respectively, with 11 bases between them. The V gene's germline CDR1 is DFQATT and CDR2 SNEGSKA (reference sequence). This CDR3 is 12 amino acids long. CDR3 DNA, as far as it was read: TGCAGTTGTCGGGGTCCGAACACTGAA. This encodes CSCRGPNTE. The whole CDR3 sequence reads CSCRGPNTEAFF.